This T cell receptor beta chain appears in the sequencing data of a study of early T cells in non-severe SARS-CoV-2 infection (dated by TCRdb to the early 2020s). Background on the whole study: Because TCR sequencing relied on bulk RNA taken from unsorted whole blood, pairing of alpha and beta chains was not possible. Paper-wide results and their limitations: VDJdb matching was skewed toward anti-spike CD8 responses and likely underestimated virus-specific expansions, missing private and CD4 specificities.

This clonotype appeared a few times. The clone's antigen remains unknown. It has no much larger one-base neighbor in the sample; base qualities were not kept. The germline V gene supplies CDR1 SGHRS and CDR2 YFSETQ. The CDR3 contains 15 residues, cysteine and phenylalanine counted. Only the CDR3 DNA is retained, 45 bases long and in frame from the first base. The trim is 0 bases for V and 8 bases for J, with a gap of 14 bases between the germline ends. Set within a cohort of healthcare workers in London, UK, this nested case-control study involved weekly PCR testing of nasopharyngeal swabs along with blood sampling. Healthcare workers were recruited between 23 and 31 March 2020, during the week of the UK lockdown, and were followed weekly for up to 16 weeks. Receptor amplification or capture employed 5' RACE. The sequencing machine was a NextSeq 500. In the TCR library protocol, unique molecular identifiers were attached to individual cDNA molecules to correct for PCR bias and sequencing error. TCR alpha and beta chains were both sequenced, and the abundances of alpha and beta sequences in each sample were closely correlated with each other. From the authors' description of their analysis: Decombinator V4 was used to annotate TCR sequences for V gene, J gene and CDR3. TCRs were defined as expanded if a significant change between any two time points was detected under a Poisson model with p below 0.0001. Abundances of TCRs were expressed as counts per million after normalisation to the total number of TCRs sequenced in each sample. MAIT TCRs were defined by TRAV1-2 paired with TRAJ12, TRAJ20 or TRAJ33, and iNKT TCRs by TRAV10 paired with TRAJ18. VDJdb, accessed 1 November 2021, was searched for CMV, EBV and SARS-CoV-2 annotated TCRs, with TCRs annotated for multiple antigens excluded. Clones were called with MiXCR by TCRdb after fastp trimmed the public reads at Q25, and only in-frame beta chains were retained. Every CDR3 protein is listed once, alongside the most common genes and DNA of its rows. These V and J calls originate from TCRdb's pipeline instead of the authors' own analysis. The sample yields about 83,000 distinct CDR3 sequences; 10% to 15% were counted once. Under 8% of the sample comes from the top ten.

The rearrangement combines TRBV5-1 with TRBJ1-4; TRBD1 is a weak D gene call, 5 bases matching. The sequenced sample was whole blood. The sequence was collected from an adult who was a healthcare worker with PCR-confirmed SARS-CoV-2 infection or an uninfected control (not recorded which). Here the CDR3 is given as CASSLEGTEEEKLFF. The DNA sequence follows: TGCGCCAGCAGCTTGGAGGGGACCGAGGAAGAAAAACTGTTTTTT.